This is a list of T cell receptor beta chains from one sample in a study of control samples from healthy donors and cancer patients. Clones were sequenced by immunoSEQ multiplex PCR, and TCRdb holds only the in-frame ones, with some missing. The sample yields approximately 84,000 clones, roughly four fifths seen once. Sample: blood. The receptors were gathered from a woman aged 55-69 years in good health. Each CDR3 is given with its conserved first and last residue. A D gene is named only where the DNA matches it firmly. Clone size appears in some rows only: once, few, many, or a class for an expanded clone.

j_gene | v_gene | d_gene | abundance | CDR3aa | CDR3nt
TRBJ2-7 | TRBV7-2 | TRBD2 | . | CASSLQRGRDEQYF | TGTGCCAGCAGCTTACAGCGGGGGCGGGACGAGCAGTACTTC
TRBJ1-5 | TRBV7-9 | . | . | CASSPDGDQPQHF | TGTGCCAGCAGCCCCGACGGAGATCAGCCCCAGCATTTT
TRBJ1-5 | TRBV6-5 | . | few | CASSWGLMSNQPQHF | TGTGCCAGCAGTTGGGGGTTAATGAGCAATCAGCCCCAGCATTTT
TRBJ1-1 | TRBV14 | TRBD1 | . | CASTRQGAGVAFF | TGTGCCAGCACCAGACAGGGGGCGGGAGTAGCTTTCTTT
TRBJ1-2 | TRBV7-9 | . | . | CASSLFHQRLNTYGYTF | TGTGCCAGCAGCTTATTCCACCAGAGGCTTAATACCTATGGCTACACCTTC
TRBJ2-1 | TRBV5-1 | . | few | CASSLDQGNEQFF | TGCGCCAGCAGCTTGGACCAGGGCAATGAGCAGTTCTTC
TRBJ1-2 | TRBV7-9 | TRBD1 | . | CASSRQGVYGYTF | TGTGCCAGCAGCCGACAGGGTGTCTATGGCTACACCTTC
TRBJ2-2 | TRBV15 | . | . | CATRVQVNTGELFF | TGTGCCACCAGGGTACAGGTGAACACCGGGGAGCTGTTTTTT
TRBJ2-7 | TRBV29-1 | . | . | CSAGSHEQYF | TGCAGCGCGGGGAGCCACGAGCAGTACTTC
TRBJ1-6 | TRBV28 | . | . | CASSPGGSSYNSPLHF | TGTGCCAGCAGTCCCGGTGGCAGCTCCTATAATTCACCCCTCCACTTT
TRBJ2-7 | TRBV5-1 | TRBD1 | few | CASQSRQGPIYEQYF | TGCGCCAGCCAATCCCGACAGGGCCCCATTTACGAGCAGTACTTC
TRBJ1-1 | TRBV4-2 | . | . | CASSPDVLGTEAFF | TGTGCCAGCAGCCCCGACGTACTAGGGACTGAAGCTTTCTTT
TRBJ1-1 | TRBV19 | . | . | CASSIGAHTEAFF | TGTGCCAGTAGTATCGGGGCACACACCGAAGCTTTCTTT
TRBJ2-3 | TRBV3-1/TRBV3-2 | TRBD2 | few | CASSQESGSRDTQYF | TGTGCCAGCAGCCAAGAGAGCGGGAGTAGAGATACGCAGTATTTT
TRBJ2-7 | TRBV18 | TRBD2 | . | CASSPESLAGGGSHEQYF | TGTGCCAGCTCACCAGAATCCCTAGCGGGAGGAGGCTCCCACGAGCAGTACTTC
TRBJ2-3 | TRBV11-3 | . | . | CASSFRFGTDTQYF | TGTGCCAGCAGCTTCCGTTTCGGCACAGATACGCAGTATTTT
TRBJ2-1 | TRBV18 | TRBD2 | once | CASSPGLQTRLAGGEQFF | TGTGCCAGCTCACCGGGACTACAAACTCGGCTAGCGGGAGGGGAGCAGTTCTTC
TRBJ1-1 | TRBV18 | . | . | CASSPTKVKNTEAFF | TGTGCCAGCTCACCTACTAAGGTCAAGAACACTGAAGCTTTCTTT
TRBJ2-5 | TRBV6-5 | . | . | CASSSEGGLKKTQYF | TGTGCCAGCAGTTCCGAAGGAGGGCTGAAGAAGACCCAGTACTTC
TRBJ1-1 | TRBV2 | . | . | CASSTGVGNLKAFF | TGTGCCAGCAGTACCGGTGTGGGCAATCTTAAGGCTTTCTTT
TRBJ1-2 | TRBV5-1 | TRBD1 | . | CASSPGQGYGYTF | TGCGCCAGCAGCCCCGGACAGGGGTATGGCTACACCTTC
TRBJ1-1 | TRBV6-1 | TRBD1 | . | CASSERDRGVTEAFF | TGTGCCAGCAGTGAAAGAGACAGGGGAGTCACTGAAGCTTTCTTT
TRBJ2-7 | TRBV7-9 | TRBD2 | . | CASSFSGGGMYEQYF | TGTGCCAGCAGCTTTAGCGGGGGGGGTATGTACGAGCAGTACTTC
TRBJ2-1 | TRBV6-6 | TRBD2 | . | CASRSIAGGGAGEQFF | TGTGCCAGCAGGTCGATAGCGGGAGGGGGGGCCGGTGAGCAGTTCTTC
TRBJ1-1 | TRBV6-5 | TRBD1 | . | CASRTGGLNTEAFF | TGTGCCAGCAGGACAGGGGGATTGAACACTGAAGCTTTCTTT
TRBJ2-7 | TRBV28 | TRBD1 | . | CASTPDRGPREQYF | TGTGCCAGCACCCCAGACAGGGGGCCTAGGGAGCAGTACTTC
TRBJ1-1 | TRBV27 | . | . | CASSFSGMNTEAFF | TGTGCCAGCAGTTTTTCGGGCATGAACACTGAAGCTTTCTTT
TRBJ1-4 | TRBV6-9 | TRBD1 | . | CASRKGQGNTNEKLFF | TGTGCCAGCAGGAAGGGACAGGGGAACACTAATGAAAAACTGTTTTTT
TRBJ2-1 | TRBV6-6 | TRBD2 | . | CASSRTRAGEQFF | TGTGCCAGCAGTCGGACTAGGGCGGGTGAGCAGTTCTTC
TRBJ1-1 | TRBV27 | . | few | CASSPQEGVGTEAFF | TGTGCCAGCAGTCCCCAGGAAGGGGTGGGGACTGAAGCTTTCTTT
TRBJ1-4 | TRBV6-5 | . | . | CASSMGGGLFF | TGTGCCAGCAGTATGGGGGGGGGACTGTTTTTT
TRBJ1-1 | TRBV5-6 | TRBD1 | . | CASSSLSGQGVVTEAFF | TGTGCCAGCAGCTCATTGTCGGGACAGGGGGTGGTCACTGAAGCTTTCTTT
TRBJ2-1 | TRBV6-5 | TRBD1 | . | CASKYRTGIGNEQFF | TGTGCCAGCAAATACCGGACAGGGATCGGCAATGAGCAGTTCTTC
TRBJ1-4 | TRBV7-2 | . | . | CASSLGAGLGNEKLFF | TGTGCCAGCAGCTTAGGTGCAGGGCTGGGTAATGAAAAACTGTTTTTT
TRBJ1-5 | TRBV5-1 | . | . | CASSLEGRVGQPQHF | TGCGCCAGCAGCTTGGAGGGCAGGGTGGGTCAGCCCCAGCATTTT
TRBJ2-5 | TRBV10-3 | TRBD2 | . | CAISWAGVGETQYF | TGTGCCATCAGCTGGGCGGGAGTGGGAGAGACCCAGTACTTC
TRBJ2-1 | TRBV5-1 | TRBD2 | . | CASSLGGGAFNEQFF | TGCGCCAGCAGCTTGGGCGGGGGGGCATTCAATGAGCAGTTCTTC
TRBJ1-6 | TRBV19 | TRBD1 | once | CASSLRQGNNSPLHF | TGTGCCAGTAGCCTTCGACAGGGGAATAATTCACCCCTCCACTTT
TRBJ2-1 | TRBV14 | . | . | CASSQDKNEQFF | TGTGCCAGCAGCCAAGATAAAAATGAGCAGTTCTTC
TRBJ1-1 | TRBV29-1 | TRBD1 | . | CSIRDRGKGNTEAFF | TGCAGCATCCGGGACAGGGGCAAAGGGAACACTGAAGCTTTCTTT
TRBJ2-1 | TRBV5-6 | . | few | CASSLEGRQFF | TGTGCCAGCAGCTTGGAGGGTAGGCAGTTCTTC
TRBJ1-1 | TRBV12-5 | . | . | CASGQTEGRAFF | TGTGCTAGTGGTCAGACCGAGGGGAGAGCTTTCTTT
TRBJ1-2 | TRBV25-1 | . | . | CASSEWQGHGYTF | TGTGCCAGCAGTGAATGGCAGGGACATGGCTACACCTTC
TRBJ2-5 | TRBV11-2 | TRBD2 | . | CASSSRGLQETQYF | TGTGCCAGCAGCAGCCGGGGACTACAAGAGACCCAGTACTTC
TRBJ1-2 | TRBV25-1 | TRBD1 | . | CASSGRGGTGESNYGYTF | TGTGCCAGCAGTGGAAGGGGGGGGACAGGGGAATCTAACTATGGCTACACCTTC
TRBJ2-5 | TRBV19 | . | . | CASSDAGKETQYF | TGTGCCAGTAGTGATGCAGGGAAGGAGACCCAGTACTTC
TRBJ2-1 | TRBV6-6 | . | . | CASSSQLNEQFF | TGTGCCAGCAGTTCTCAGTTGAATGAGCAGTTCTTC
TRBJ1-4 | TRBV7-2 | . | . | CASSLGTAEKLFF | TGTGCCAGCAGCTTAGGGACTGCCGAAAAACTGTTTTTT